The T cell receptor (beta chain) described here comes from a study of blood T cells in healthy people across ages. Study results and caveats: Aged donors had fewer naive CD4+ cells and lower diversity than long-lived donors. Using unsorted PBMCs precluded a conclusive naive versus antigen-experienced comparison.

A note on this clonotype: As yet, its antigen is unknown.

With a J-beta primer mix and a sample-barcoded 5' primer, a second PCR ran about 7 to 12 cycles. TCRdb processed the 5' RACE reads anew with MiXCR; each CDR3 protein has one entry. Of about 1.6 million distinct CDR3 sequences listed, 30% to 40% are singletons. The CDR3 runs to 13 residues. Germline loops: CDR1 KGHDR, CDR2 SFDVKD. Between the trimmed V and J ends, which lost 3 bases and 10 bases, there was a span of 11 bases. The clonotype was recovered from a woman aged 25 to 45 in good health. The source material was blood. The genes are TRBV24-1 and TRBJ1-4; D may be TRBD1 (5 bases). The DNA for the CDR3 is TGTGCCACCAGTGATGACCAGGGACGAAAACTGTTTTTT. This sequence encodes CATSDDQGRKLFF.